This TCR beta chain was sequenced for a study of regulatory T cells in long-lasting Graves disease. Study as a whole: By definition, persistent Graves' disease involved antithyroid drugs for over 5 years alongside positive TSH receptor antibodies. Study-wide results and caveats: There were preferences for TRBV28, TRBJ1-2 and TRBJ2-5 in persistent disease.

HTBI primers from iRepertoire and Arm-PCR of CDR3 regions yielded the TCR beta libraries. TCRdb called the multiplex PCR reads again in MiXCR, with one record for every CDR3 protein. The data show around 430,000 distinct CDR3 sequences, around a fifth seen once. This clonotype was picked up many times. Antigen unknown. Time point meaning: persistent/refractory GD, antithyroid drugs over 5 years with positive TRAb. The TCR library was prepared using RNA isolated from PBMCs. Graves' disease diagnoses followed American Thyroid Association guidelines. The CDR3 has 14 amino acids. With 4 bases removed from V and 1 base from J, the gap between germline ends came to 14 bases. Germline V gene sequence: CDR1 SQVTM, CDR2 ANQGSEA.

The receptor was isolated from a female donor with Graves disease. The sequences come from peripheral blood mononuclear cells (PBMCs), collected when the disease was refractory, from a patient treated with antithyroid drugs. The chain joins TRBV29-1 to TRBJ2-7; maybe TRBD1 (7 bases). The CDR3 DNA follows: TGCAGCGTTGGGGCTCAGGGGGGTTCCTACGAGCAGTACTTC. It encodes CSVGAQGGSYEQYF.